The 10 T cell receptor beta chains in this list originate from one sample, sequenced in a study of human T cells and chemical hapten exposure. The time point is: healthy volunteer bleed at 2 weeks. Unfractionated whole blood was the source of the extracted total RNA. TCRdb processed the RACE reads anew with MiXCR; each CDR3 protein has one entry. The table includes 45,000 or so distinct CDR3 sequences, 4.4% detected once. The sequencing sample was made of whole blood. The source of these receptors is a human donor in good health. Some clones in this sample may be carry-over from other donors' samples.

This clonotype was counted ten times or more. The V gene is TRBV14, the J gene TRBJ1-1; D unclear. Germline V gene lookup returns CDR1 SGHDN and CDR2 FVKESK. The V end was cut by 4 bases, the J end by 0 bases, with 6 bases between. The CDR3 is made up of 13 amino acids. Here the CDR3 reads CASSLTMNTEAFF. CDR3 coding DNA: TGTGCCAGCAGCCTTACTATGAACACTGAAGCTTTCTTT. The full variable domain, its missing parts supplied by reference TRBV14 and TRBJ1-1, is EAGVTQFPSHSVIEKGQTVTLRCDPISGHDNLYWYRRVMGKEIKFLLHFVKESKQDESGMPNNRFLAERTGGTYSTLKVQPAELEDSGVYFCASSLTMNTEAFFGQGTRLTVV.

At least ten counts were recorded for this clonotype. J is TRBJ1-5 and V is TRBV6-5, with 7 nucleotides matching TRBD1. This CDR3 is built from 15 residues. J lost 0 bases, V lost 6 bases, and 5 bases had no gene match. Looked up from germline, CDR1 is MNHEY and CDR2 is SVGAGI. The CDR3 DNA is TGTGCCAGCAGGGGGACAGAAACTAGCAATCAGCCCCAGCATTTT. Encoded protein: CASRGTETSNQPQHF.

Comments on this clonotype: A much larger clone lies a single base off, so this may be a read error. V gene TRBV11-1 combines with J gene TRBJ2-2; 16 bases match TRBD2. J gave up 7 bases and V 5 bases, and 1 base lay outside the gene matches. This CDR3 is 15 amino acids long. Germline values: CDR1 SGHAT, CDR2 FQDESV (reference sequence). The CDR3 bases are TGTGCCAGCAGCGGGACTAGCGGGAGGGTCGGGGAGCTGTTTTTT. Residues: CASSGTSGRVGELFF. Together with reference TRBV11-1 and TRBJ2-2, the CDR3 gives the full variable domain: EAEVAQSPRYKITEKSQAVAFWCDPISGHATLYWYRQILGQGPELLVQFQDESVVDDSQLPKDRFSAERLKGVDSTLKIQPAELGDSAMYLCASSGTSGRVGELFFGEGSRLTVL.

This clonotype was counted a few times. This chain uses TRBV27 with TRBJ2-5, with no clear D. Trimming left V 5 bases short and J 4 bases short, with 14 bases between. Germline V gives CDR1 MNHEY, CDR2 SMNVEV (reference sequence). This CDR3 spans 14 amino acids. The CDR3 is CASSSGTLGETQYF. For the CDR3, the DNA is TGTGCCAGCAGTAGTGGCACCTTGGGAGAGACCCAGTACTTC.

There are many counts of this clonotype. In DNA, the CDR3 is TGTGCCATAGGGAGTTTGGACGAGCAGTACTTC. Protein sequence: CAIGSLDEQYF. This rearrangement joins TRBV6-5 to TRBJ2-7, with a tentative D call TRBD2 (5 bases). This CDR3 has 11 residues. Trimming pared 10 bases from V and 5 bases from J, leaving 12 bases between. CDR1 and CDR2 (germline): MNHEY, SVGAGI.

This clonotype was seen more than once but under ten times. The rearrangement links TRBV7-3 to TRBJ1-1; 8 nucleotides line up with TRBD1. This CDR3 is 14 amino acids long. J lost 3 bases, V lost 6 bases, and 6 bases had no gene match. The germline V gene encodes CDR1 SGHTA and CDR2 FQGTGA. CDR3 loop: CASRIRGQDTEAFF. CDR3 DNA: TGTGCCAGCAGAATCCGGGGACAGGACACTGAAGCTTTCTTT.

This chain joins TRBV6-1 and TRBJ1-5; D ambiguous. V lost 6 bases and J 1 base, leaving 7 bases between the germline ends. From germline, CDR1 is MNHNS and CDR2 SASEGT. The length of the CDR3 is 13 residues. CDR3 region: CASSNRSNQPQHF. DNA for the CDR3: TGTGCCAGCAGCAATCGCAGCAATCAGCCCCAGCATTTT.

This clonotype was picked up many times. The chain uses TRBV5-6 and TRBJ1-4; D is uncertain. Germline CDR1 SGHDT, CDR2 YYEEEE. The CDR3 sequence is 14 residues long. V gave up 0 bases and J gave up 5 bases, with 8 bases separating them. CDR3 sequence reads: CASSLGRFNEKLFF. DNA of the CDR3: TGTGCCAGCAGCTTGGGACGGTTCAATGAAAAACTGTTTTTT.

This clonotype was recorded a few times. The rearrangement uses TRBV7-9 and TRBJ1-5, with D possibly being TRBD1 (6 bases). The CDR3 is 14 amino acids. Germline CDR1 reads SEHNR; CDR2 reads FQNEAQ (reference sequence). V dropped 1 base and J dropped 7 bases, with 11 bases sitting between them. The CDR3 DNA sequence: TGTGCCAGCAGCTTAGGGGGGGGCCCCCAGCCCCAGCATTTT. As protein: CASSLGGGPQPQHF.

This clonotype occurred many times. The chain combines TRBV18 with TRBJ2-1; 9 bases are a match to TRBD2. Germline V gene data show CDR1 as KGHSH and CDR2 as LQKENI. The CDR3 runs to 20 residues. J gave up 3 bases and V 3 bases, and 18 bases lay outside the gene matches. Here the CDR3 reads CASSPPRLAGSQNLYNEQFF. As DNA, the CDR3 is TGTGCCAGCTCACCTCCCCGGCTAGCGGGATCGCAAAACCTCTACAATGAGCAGTTCTTC.